Following are 28 T cell receptor beta chains from one sample sequenced in a study of beta chain features in type 1 diabetes. Every isolated RNA sample was fully reverse transcribed, so sequencing captured expressed TCRB transcripts. Repertoires were generated with immunoSEQ multiplex PCR, while TCRdb's copy carries only in-frame clones and drops some. The sample holds 500,000 to 650,000 clones, around an eighth seen once. The antigens for these receptors are not known. Regarding the study as a whole: The study found moderately but significantly shorter TCRB CDR3s in all four CD4+ subsets of Type 1 diabetes patients.

The sequenced material came from naive CD4+ T cells from blood. The receptor set was obtained from a man aged 25-45 years with type 1 diabetes.

This clone has just a few counts. This sequence joins TRBV12-5 and TRBJ2-3; D may be TRBD1 or TRBD2 (5 bases each). From germline, CDR1 is LGHNT and CDR2 FRNRAP. This CDR3 comprises 15 residues. Trimming shortened V by 3 bases and J by 4 bases, and 14 bases separated the two germline ends. In DNA form, the CDR3 reads TGTGCTAGTGGTTTCGGGGACCTTCGGTCAGATACGCAGTATTTT. Protein sequence: CASGFGDLRSDTQYF. Full variable domain (remainder filled in from reference TRBV12-5 and TRBJ2-3): DARVTQTPRHKVTEMGQEVTMRCQPILGHNTVFWYRQTMMQGLELLAYFRNRAPLDDSGMPKDRFSAEMPDATLATLKIQPSEPRDSAVYFCASGFGDLRSDTQYFGPGTRLTVL.

This clone was seen only a few times. CDR3 in DNA: TGTGCCAGCAGTGAACGGCTGAACACTGAAGCTTTCTTT. Residues: CASSERLNTEAFF. The gene calls are TRBV2 and TRBJ1-1, with no clear D. The CDR3 is made up of 13 amino acids. Trimming took off 2 bases at V and 0 bases at J, with 4 bases between the two ends. Germline V gene data show CDR1 as SNHLY and CDR2 as FYNNEI.

This sequence joins TRBV11-2 and TRBJ2-3; TRBD1 agrees at 7 bases. This CDR3 is 14 amino acids long. J lost 4 bases, V lost 1 base, and 2 bases had no gene match. Germline V gives CDR1 SGHAT, CDR2 FQNNGV. The CDR3 bases are TGTGCCAGCAGCTTAGTACAGGGGTCAGATACGCAGTATTTT. Amino acid sequence: CASSLVQGSDTQYF.

Concerning this clone: Other DNA sequences in the same sample also yield this CDR3. The V and J genes are TRBV6-5 and TRBJ2-7; 7 bases agree with TRBD1. Germline V CDR1 and CDR2: MNHEY, SVGAGI. Trimming cost V 2 bases and J 4 bases; bases outside gene matches: 5. The CDR3 sequence is 14 residues long. CDR3 protein: CASSYSDREYEQYF. The CDR3 DNA reads as TGTGCCAGCAGTTACAGTGACAGGGAGTACGAGCAGTACTTC.

This clone was counted only a few times. J is TRBJ1-4 and V is TRBV29-1; D gene unclear. CDR1 and CDR2 (germline): SQVTM, ANQGSEA. This CDR3 contains 13 residues. The V end lost 3 bases, the J end lost 0 bases, and 5 bases lay between the germline ends. The CDR3 region is CSVEVATNEKLFF. Written as DNA, the CDR3 is TGCAGCGTTGAGGTTGCAACTAATGAAAAACTGTTTTTT.

The rearrangement joins TRBV6-1 to TRBJ1-1, with unresolved D. This CDR3 has 13 amino acids. Trimming shortened V by 3 bases and J by 3 bases, and 8 bases separated the two germline ends. Germline V gene lookup returns CDR1 MNHNS and CDR2 SASEGT. The CDR3 DNA reads as TGTGCCAGCAGTGATCCCTACGACACTGAAGCTTTCTTT. Translating it yields CASSDPYDTEAFF.

This rearrangement joins TRBV10-3 to TRBJ1-4; the D gene is possibly TRBD1 (5 bases). V dropped 5 bases and J dropped 0 bases, with 10 bases sitting between them. CDR1 is ENHRY and CDR2 is SYGVKD in the germline V gene. The CDR3 is 15 residues long. The DNA for the CDR3 is TGTGCCATCAGTAAGACAGCGGCAACTAATGAAAAACTGTTTTTT. Its protein is CAISKTAATNEKLFF.

The chain carries TRBV4-3 and TRBJ1-5, with D unclear. Trimming stripped 4 bases from V and 7 bases from J, with 11 bases between. The CDR3 has 13 amino acids. Germline V gene data show CDR1 as LGHNA and CDR2 as YSLEER. CDR3 in DNA: TGCGCCAGCAGCCCCGACACTAGACAGCCCCAGCATTTT. The encoded protein is CASSPDTRQPQHF.

The chain employs TRBV19 and TRBJ2-1; 11 bases align to TRBD2. J gave up 7 bases and V 6 bases, and 5 bases lay outside the gene matches. The CDR3 spans 14 residues. Germline CDR1 reads LNHDA; CDR2 reads SQIVND (reference sequence). CDR3 in DNA: TGTGCCAGTAGGCATAGCGGGGGGGCTAATGAGCAGTTCTTC. The encoded protein is CASRHSGGANEQFF.

The CDR3 sequence is CAISVPGQGTNEQFF. The DNA of the CDR3 is TGTGCCATCAGTGTTCCGGGACAGGGAACGAATGAGCAGTTCTTC. The chain links TRBV10-3 to TRBJ2-1; 9 positions match TRBD1. CDR3 length: 15 amino acids. Looked up from germline, CDR1 is ENHRY and CDR2 is SYGVKD. With V trimmed by 4 bases and J by 7 bases, 8 bases remained unmatched.

The rearrangement uses TRBV30 and TRBJ1-2, with D possibly matching TRBD1 (6 bases). Per germline, CDR1 GTSNPN and CDR2 SVGIG (reference sequence). V was cut by 2 bases and J by 4 bases, with 14 bases left in between. The CDR3 spans 14 residues. The CDR3 sequence: CAWSRDRFSYGYTF. DNA for the CDR3: TGTGCCTGGAGTAGAGACAGGTTCAGCTATGGCTACACCTTC.

V and J are TRBV7-9 and TRBJ2-7, with a tentative D call TRBD1 (5 bases). The CDR3 loop spans 15 amino acids. From germline, CDR1 is SEHNR and CDR2 FQNEAQ (reference sequence). V was pared by 3 bases and J by 0 bases, with 12 bases between. The CDR3 DNA is TGTGCCAGCAGCTTGGAAACAGGCAGCTCCTACGAGCAGTACTTC. Translating it yields CASSLETGSSYEQYF.

The CDR3 coding sequence is TGTGCCAGCAGCTTAGGCGGGGGGCCAAACACAGATACGCAGTATTTT. Protein: CASSLGGGPNTDTQYF. J is TRBJ2-3 and V is TRBV7-9; 8 bases map to TRBD2. V shed 1 base, J shed 2 bases, and the junction held 5 bases outside the gene matches. CDR3 length: 16 residues. The germline V gene has CDR1 SEHNR and CDR2 FQNEAQ (reference sequence).

This clone was recorded a few times. This chain joins TRBV5-4 and TRBJ2-1, with D unclear. The ends were cut back, 0 bases at V and 9 bases at J, with 10 bases in the middle. The CDR3 runs to 13 residues. Germline-derived CDR1 and CDR2 are SGHNT and YYREEE (reference sequence). DNA for the CDR3: TGTGCCAGCAGCTTGGTTGGGTTGGTTGAGCAGTTCTTC. It is translated as CASSLVGLVEQFF.

This clone was seen a handful of times. This chain links TRBV19 with TRBJ2-1; D not certain. The CDR3 is made up of 13 amino acids. The V gene's germline CDR1 is LNHDA and CDR2 SQIVND (reference sequence). V was shortened by 5 bases and J by 4 bases, with 9 bases between the two germline ends. The CDR3 protein is CASSFAVYNEQFF. The CDR3 bases are TGTGCCAGTAGTTTCGCCGTTTACAATGAGCAGTTCTTC.

This clone was counted only a few times. This specimen includes other DNA sequences encoding the same CDR3. The chain is built from TRBV9 and TRBJ2-3; TRBD1 or TRBD2 may be the D gene (5 bases each). V was trimmed by 0 bases and J by 2 bases, leaving 10 bases between them. CDR1 is SGDLS, CDR2 YYNGEE, per germline. The CDR3 sequence is 15 residues long. The CDR3 DNA is TGTGCCAGCAGCGTAGCTACGGGGACCACAGATACGCAGTATTTT. Protein product: CASSVATGTTDTQYF.

V is TRBV7-2 and J is TRBJ2-3, with a weak D call TRBD2 (5 bases). Deletions cut 1 base from V and 5 bases from J, with 16 bases between. The germline V gene has CDR1 SGHTA and CDR2 FQGNSA. There are 16 residues in the CDR3. The CDR3 sequence is CASSLVGSAGRDTQYF. In DNA, the CDR3 is TGTGCCAGCAGCTTAGTTGGATCTGCGGGTAGAGATACGCAGTATTTT. Drawing the rest from reference TRBV7-2 and TRBJ2-3, the complete variable domain is GAGVSQSPSNKVTEKGKDVELRCDPISGHTALYWYRQSLGQGLEFLIYFQGNSAPDKSGLPSDRFSAERTGGSVSTLTIQRTQQEDSAVYLCASSLVGSAGRDTQYFGPGTRLTVL.

The J gene is TRBJ1-1, the V gene TRBV7-3; 7 positions agree with TRBD1. This CDR3 comprises 13 residues. The germline V gene encodes CDR1 SGHTA and CDR2 FQGTGA. V shed 4 bases, J shed 5 bases, and the junction held 4 bases outside the gene matches. The CDR3 loop is CASSSRQGTEAFF. As DNA, the CDR3 is TGTGCCAGCAGCTCACGACAGGGTACTGAAGCTTTCTTT.

The rearrangement uses TRBV5-1 and TRBJ1-2; D possibly corresponds to TRBD1 (5 bases). The V end lost 7 bases, the J end lost 2 bases, and 18 bases lay between the germline ends. This CDR3 has 15 residues. CDR1 and CDR2 (germline): SGHRS, YFSETQ. CDR3 loop: CASRPQGEENYGYTF. In DNA form, the CDR3 reads TGCGCCAGCCGCCCCCAAGGGGAAGAAAACTATGGCTACACCTTC.

This clone came up a few times. The rearrangement uses TRBV27 and TRBJ1-2, with D perhaps TRBD1 (5 bases). Germline V gene sequence: CDR1 MNHEY, CDR2 SMNVEV (reference sequence). Between the trimmed V and J ends, which lost 6 bases and 5 bases, there was a span of 16 bases. The CDR3 sequence is 14 residues long. CDR3 DNA: TGTGCCAGCAGGCAACCGGGACGATTTTATGGCTACACCTTC. The encoded protein is CASRQPGRFYGYTF.

The chain joins TRBV7-2 to TRBJ2-3; 8 bases line up with TRBD2. V dropped 6 bases and J dropped 1; count of bases not matched to a gene: 0. Germline CDR1 and CDR2: SGHTA and FQGNSA. The CDR3 totals 13 residues. CDR3 sequence reads: CASRTSGTDTQYF. The CDR3 nucleotides read TGTGCCAGCAGGACTAGCGGCACAGATACGCAGTATTTT.

This clone was observed a handful of times. The chain couples TRBV7-9 to TRBJ2-7; D is ambiguous. The V and J ends lost 5 bases and 4 bases respectively, with 12 bases between them. Looked up from germline, CDR1 is SEHNR and CDR2 is FQNEAQ (reference sequence). This CDR3 spans 13 amino acids. The CDR3 DNA reads TGTGCCAGCAGCGTGGCAGTGGGTTACGAGCAGTACTTC. Protein product: CASSVAVGYEQYF. Looking up the rest from reference TRBV7-9 and TRBJ2-7 gives the full variable domain: DTGVSQNPRHKITKRGQNVTFRCDPISEHNRLYWYRQTLGQGPEFLTYFQNEAQLEKSRLLSDRFSAERPKGSFSTLEIQRTEQGDSAMYLCASSVAVGYEQYFGPGTRLTVT.

This clone was detected only a few times. Compared with germline, one end of the junction differs, possibly owing to a read error. V is TRBV7-7 and J is TRBJ1-1, with unresolved D. Germline V CDR1 and CDR2: SSHAT, FNYEAQ (reference sequence). This CDR3 region has 13 residues. This CDR3 is CASSFRQNTEAFF. In nucleotides, the CDR3 is TGTGCTAGCAGCTTTAGGCAGAACACTGAAGCTTTCTTT.

Only a few counts were recorded for this clone. The rearrangement uses TRBV7-2 and TRBJ2-5; 8 bases are shared with TRBD1. V dropped 7 bases and J dropped 5; count of bases not matched to a gene: 15. Germline-derived CDR1 and CDR2 are SGHTA and FQGNSA. CDR3 size: 16 residues. The CDR3 coding sequence is TGTGCCAGCACCCTTAACAGGGGGACCCTGGTTGAGACCCAGTACTTC. Encoded protein: CASTLNRGTLVETQYF.

This chain connects TRBV2 to TRBJ1-2; 11 bases match TRBD1. V lost 5 bases to trimming and J lost 7 bases; unmatched junction nucleotides: 9. Germline CDR1 is SNHLY and CDR2 is FYNNEI. This CDR3 is built from 15 residues. The CDR3 region is CASSFGQGAMGGYTF. The CDR3 nucleotides are TGTGCCAGCAGTTTTGGACAGGGGGCAATGGGTGGCTACACCTTC.

The rearrangement joins TRBV7-2 to TRBJ2-2; 7 bases align to TRBD2. Looked up from germline, CDR1 is SGHTA and CDR2 is FQGNSA. CDR3 length: 16 amino acids. V shed 5 bases, J shed 4 bases, and the junction held 10 bases outside the gene matches. In DNA form, the CDR3 reads TGTGCCAGCAGCCCGGGACCCGGGAGGTCCACCGGGGAGCTGTTTTTT. Translation: CASSPGPGRSTGELFF.

The V and J genes are TRBV4-3 and TRBJ2-7; 8 positions agree with TRBD1. Germline V gives CDR1 LGHNA, CDR2 YSLEER. This CDR3 has 14 amino acids. The V and J ends lost 4 bases and 3 bases, in that order; junction bases with no gene match: 5. CDR3 amino acids: CASSLGQGDYEQYF. CDR3 DNA: TGCGCCAGCAGCCTTGGACAGGGCGACTACGAGCAGTACTTC.

In its sample, this clone was seen a few times. The chain carries TRBV5-4 and TRBJ2-2, with TRBD1 matching 11 bases. Germline V gives CDR1 SGHNT, CDR2 YYREEE (reference sequence). The junction had 8 bases not matched to a gene; V was cut back by 4 bases and J by 6 bases. CDR3 length equals 16 residues. CDR3: CASSPYRDRGSGELFF. The CDR3 DNA sequence: TGTGCCAGCAGCCCTTACCGGGACAGGGGGTCCGGGGAGCTGTTTTTT.